Many counts were recorded for the clone carrying this T cell receptor beta chain. No antigen is known for it. It was with unique molecular identifiers that the TCRbeta library was prepared. MiXCR was run by TCRdb on the PCR reads, yielding one entry per CDR3 protein. The sample shows approximately 150,000 distinct CDR3 sequences, 8.5% to 10% of them seen only once. This entry belongs to a study of T-cell reconstitution after alpha-beta-depleted transplantation in children. Points from the study as a whole: Most T-cell counts and diversity one year after the transplant came from T cells that were newly produced. After transplant, high TCRbeta diversity at day 60 in some patients arose from surviving recipient T cells and thymic progenitors. Alpha-beta T cells present about two months after transplant were reported to originate from several hundred expanded graft clones.

The CDR3 length is 14 residues. With 8 bases removed from V and 3 bases from J, the gap between germline ends came to 17 bases. Germline V gene sequence: CDR1 WSHSY, CDR2 SAAADI. Sequenced material: PBMCs, mostly from graft donor cells, taken 180 days after TCRalphabeta/CD19-depleted stem cell transplant. The TCR was taken from a female patient aged 2-9 years who had a stem cell transplant for congenital amegakaryocytic thrombocytopenia, so the T cells may come from the graft donor. The chain carries TRBV10-2 and TRBJ2-7, with D maybe TRBD2 (6 bases). The CDR3 sequence: CASAGTYLNYEQYF. The CDR3 coding sequence is TGCGCCAGCGCTGGGACTTACTTAAACTACGAGCAGTACTTC.